This entry features one TCR beta chain sequence. Its recognized antigen is unknown. Within one base of it there is no much larger clone, and no base qualities were kept. The sample comes from a study of blood T cell repertoires in COVID-19 (dated by TCRdb to about 2020). About the investigation overall: Samples from collaborators originated in the United States, Italy and Spain and spanned both the acute and convalescent phases of COVID-19. The prospective study material was composed of cDNA or gDNA derived from T cells, B-cell-depleted T cells, or PBMCs. The dataset comprised deeply sampled blood TCRbeta repertoires from subjects exposed to, actively infected with, or recovered from COVID-19. The repertoires were released in a freely available public database meant as a resource for research on the immune response to SARS-CoV-2. Samples came from the ongoing ImmuneRACE study (first 160 participants) plus 1,254 subjects from 6 global collaborators. The sample metadata nearly always contained a de-identified subject ID, COVID-19 status, age in years and sex. Where available, HLA class I and class II types were obtained from metadata supplied by the sample provider rather than from assay-based typing. Results and caveats for the whole study, not just this receptor: The amount of clinical and demographic metadata varied by source and participant and was provided uncurated.

TCRbeta CDR3 regions were amplified from genomic DNA using the immunoSEQ Assay, a bias-controlled multiplex PCR. Regarding the original processing steps: The number of nucleated cells in each sample was estimated by amplification of reference gene primers within the assay. To quantify the absolute abundance of each unique TCRbeta CDR3 rearrangement, sequence reads were collapsed and filtered. For each sample, productive Simpson clonality was calculated by taking the square root of Simpson's diversity index across productive rearrangements. Sourced from immuneACCESS, this table was stored by TCRdb with only in-frame sequences that have V and J called. A share of the clones is absent; for the studies checked, an unresolved V gene accounts for under half, and the remainder has no known explanation. Clonal size and the V and J genes are those of that table, whereas D and trimming came from the DNA. The sample contains fewer than 300,000 clones, approximately 83% of them found a single time. About 14% of the sample lies in the top ten.

At the junction V is shortened by 5 bases and J by 4 bases, with 2 bases in between. Measured from the cysteine to the phenylalanine, the CDR3 is 11 residues long. Just the 33-base CDR3 DNA is kept, in frame starting at base 1. CDR1 and CDR2, looked up from the germline V gene (reference sequence), are LNHDA and SQIVND. The collaborating institutions used their own protocols to collect whole blood in K2EDTA tubes. Collaborator samples were shipped for TCRbeta analysis as frozen whole blood, isolated PBMCs, or DNA extracted from either sample type. The specimen sequenced was peripheral blood. The source is a human donor in a cohort sampled during active COVID-19. The chain is made from TRBV19 and TRBJ2-2; no D gene call is confident. This receptor carries the CDR3 CASSRTGELFF. The sequenced DNA: TGTGCCAGTAGTCGCACCGGGGAGCTGTTTTTT.